The 10 T cell receptor beta chains listed next were all sequenced from one sample in a study of early T cells in non-severe SARS-CoV-2 infection listed by TCRdb under 2021. Library preparation was by 5' RACE. TCRdb shows the sequencer as NextSeq 500. TCRdb reprocessed the public reads (quality trimming at Q25 with fastp, clone calling with MiXCR) and kept in-frame beta chains. One record per CDR3 amino acid sequence lists the most common genes and DNA. The sample table lists 35,000 to 45,000 distinct CDR3 sequences, 7.5% to 9% of them with a count of one. The ten biggest clones cover roughly 12% of the sample. The source was whole blood, collected at baseline. These receptors were obtained from an adult who was a healthcare worker with PCR-confirmed SARS-CoV-2 infection or an uninfected control (not recorded which).

This clonotype was picked up a small number of times. This rearrangement joins TRBV5-1 to TRBJ2-5; 7 bases are shared with TRBD1. Germline CDR1 SGHRS, CDR2 YFSETQ. The CDR3 is 13 residues long. Trimming took 2 bases from V and 4 from J; bases not matched to a gene: 2. CDR3 residues: CASSLGGRETQYF. The DNA for the CDR3 is TGCGCCAGCAGCTTAGGGGGCCGAGAGACCCAGTACTTC.

This clonotype has at least ten counts. The J gene is TRBJ1-1, the V gene TRBV28, with D possibly matching TRBD1 (5 bases). Germline values: CDR1 MDHEN, CDR2 SYDVKM. V gave up 3 bases and J gave up 4 bases, with 12 bases separating them. This CDR3 comprises 14 residues. The CDR3 coding sequence is TGTGCCAGCAGTTTGGTCAGGGAGGGCACTGAAGCTTTCTTT. It encodes CASSLVREGTEAFF.

J is TRBJ2-5 and V is TRBV20-1; D gene ambiguous. V was pared by 6 bases and J by 3 bases, with 11 bases between. CDR1 and CDR2 from the germline V gene are DFQATT and SNEGSKA (reference sequence). The CDR3 is 12 residues long. In DNA, the CDR3 is TGCAGTGCCCTCATGAACAAAGAGACCCAGTACTTC. The encoded protein is CSALMNKETQYF.

This clonotype was seen a few times. This chain connects TRBV19 to TRBJ2-3; D remains unclear. The germline V and J ends were trimmed by 8 bases and 6 bases, with 9 bases remaining between them. This CDR3 comprises 11 residues. Germline-derived CDR1 and CDR2 are LNHDA and SQIVND (reference sequence). The CDR3 DNA reads as TGTGCCAGTGCGATCGAGGATACGCAGTATTTT. It is translated as CASAIEDTQYF.

Only one count was recorded for this clonotype. V usage is TRBV4-2 and J usage is TRBJ2-2; D unresolved. V was cut by 4 bases and J by 5 bases, with 8 bases left in between. This CDR3 is built from 13 residues. Germline CDR1 LGHNA, CDR2 YNFKEQ. CDR3 DNA sequence: TGTGCCAGCAGCCTCGACTTGACCGGGGAGCTGTTTTTT. It specifies CASSLDLTGELFF.

This clonotype has only a few counts. This chain joins TRBV2 and TRBJ2-7; tentative D call: TRBD2 (6 bases). Germline CDR1 SNHLY, CDR2 FYNNEI. V was cut by 5 bases and J by 6 bases, with 14 bases left in between. The length of the CDR3 is 13 residues. CDR3 nucleotides: TGTGCCAGCAGTACGGTTCCCGGGGGCGAGCAGTACTTC. It yields the protein CASSTVPGGEQYF.

CDR3: CASSLGFTGVGDQETQYF. As DNA, the CDR3 is TGTGCCAGCAGCTTAGGATTCACAGGTGTTGGGGACCAAGAGACCCAGTACTTC. J is TRBJ2-5 and V is TRBV7-9, with D maybe TRBD1 (5 bases). Per germline, CDR1 SEHNR and CDR2 FQNEAQ (reference sequence). The CDR3 loop spans 18 amino acids. V lost 1 base, J lost 0 bases, and 18 bases lay in between.

V is TRBV7-8 and J is TRBJ2-3; the D is unclear. This CDR3 has 13 amino acids. V lost 1 base and J lost 4, with 6 bases in between. The germline V gene has CDR1 SGHVS and CDR2 FQNEAQ. For the CDR3, the DNA is TGTGCCAGCAGCTTAGGGGTGGCAGATACGCAGTATTTT. Amino acid sequence: CASSLGVADTQYF.

This clonotype was observed at least ten times. This chain uses TRBV4-2 with TRBJ1-1, with D maybe TRBD1 (5 bases). The CDR3 loop spans 13 amino acids. The germline gives CDR1 LGHNA, CDR2 YNFKEQ. V was trimmed by 7 bases and J by 1 base, leaving 10 bases between them. The CDR3 coding sequence is TGTGCCAGCACCATCGACAGGAACACTGAAGCTTTCTTT. Residues: CASTIDRNTEAFF.

This clonotype was picked up many times. V gene TRBV27 combines with J gene TRBJ1-2; D remains unclear. The V gene's germline CDR1 is MNHEY and CDR2 SMNVEV (reference sequence). The CDR3 sequence is 13 residues long. The V gene lost 3 bases and the J gene lost 4 bases, with 9 bases spanning the gap. The CDR3 loop is CASSFEGGYGYTF. Here the CDR3 DNA reads TGTGCCAGCAGTTTTGAGGGAGGCTATGGCTACACCTTC.